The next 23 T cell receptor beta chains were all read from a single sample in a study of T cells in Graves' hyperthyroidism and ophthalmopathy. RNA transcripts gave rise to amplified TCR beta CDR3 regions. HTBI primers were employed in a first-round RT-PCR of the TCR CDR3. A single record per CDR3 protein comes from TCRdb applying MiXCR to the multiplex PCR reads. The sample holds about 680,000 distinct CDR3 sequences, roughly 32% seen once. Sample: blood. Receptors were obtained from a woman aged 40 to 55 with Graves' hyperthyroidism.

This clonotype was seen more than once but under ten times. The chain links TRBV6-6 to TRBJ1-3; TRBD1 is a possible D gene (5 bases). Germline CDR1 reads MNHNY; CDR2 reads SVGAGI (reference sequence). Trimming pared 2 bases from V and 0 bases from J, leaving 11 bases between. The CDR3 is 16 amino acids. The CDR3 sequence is CASSYDSQISGNTIYF. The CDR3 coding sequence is TGTGCCAGCAGTTACGACAGTCAGATCTCTGGAAACACCATATATTTT.

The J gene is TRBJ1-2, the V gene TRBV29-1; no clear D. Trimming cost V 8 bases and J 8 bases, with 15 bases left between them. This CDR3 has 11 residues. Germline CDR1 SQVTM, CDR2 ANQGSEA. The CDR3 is CSLGQAWGYTF. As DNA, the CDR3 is TGCAGCTTGGGTCAGGCGTGGGGCTACACCTTC.

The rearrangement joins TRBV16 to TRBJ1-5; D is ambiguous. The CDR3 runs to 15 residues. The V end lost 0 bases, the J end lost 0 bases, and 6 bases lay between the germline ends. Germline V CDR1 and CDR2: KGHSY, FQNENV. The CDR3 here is CASSQSRLSNQPQHF. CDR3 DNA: TGTGCCAGCAGCCAATCCCGGCTTAGCAATCAGCCCCAGCATTTT.

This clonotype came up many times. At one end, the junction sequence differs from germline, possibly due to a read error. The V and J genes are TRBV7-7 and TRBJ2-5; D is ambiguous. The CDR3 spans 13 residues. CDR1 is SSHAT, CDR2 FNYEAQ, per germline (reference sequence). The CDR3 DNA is TGTGCTAGCAGCTTAGAACAGAAAGAGACCCAGTACTTC. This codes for CASSLEQKETQYF. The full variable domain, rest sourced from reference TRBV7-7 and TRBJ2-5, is GAGVSQSPRYKVTKRGQDVTLRCDPISSHATLYWYQQALGQGPEFLTYFNYEAQPDKSGLPSDRFSAERPEGSISTLTIQRTEQRDSAMYRCASSLEQKETQYFGPGTRLLVL.

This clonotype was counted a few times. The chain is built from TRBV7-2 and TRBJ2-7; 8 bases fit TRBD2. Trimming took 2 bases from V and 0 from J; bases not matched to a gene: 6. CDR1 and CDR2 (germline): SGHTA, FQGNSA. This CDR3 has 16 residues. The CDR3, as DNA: TGTGCCAGCAGCTTAATTCGGGGGGGCTCCTCCTACGAGCAGTACTTC. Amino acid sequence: CASSLIRGGSSYEQYF. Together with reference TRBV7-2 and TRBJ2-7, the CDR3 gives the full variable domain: GAGVSQSPSNKVTEKGKDVELRCDPISGHTALYWYRQSLGQGLEFLIYFQGNSAPDKSGLPSDRFSAERTGGSVSTLTIQRTQQEDSAVYLCASSLIRGGSSYEQYFGPGTRLTVT.

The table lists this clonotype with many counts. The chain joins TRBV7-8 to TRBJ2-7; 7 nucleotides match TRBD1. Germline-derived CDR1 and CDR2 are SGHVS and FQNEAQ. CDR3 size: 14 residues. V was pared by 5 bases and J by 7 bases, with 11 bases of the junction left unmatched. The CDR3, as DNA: TGTGCCAGCAGCCGAAGGCTACAGGGGACGGAGCAGTACTTC. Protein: CASSRRLQGTEQYF.

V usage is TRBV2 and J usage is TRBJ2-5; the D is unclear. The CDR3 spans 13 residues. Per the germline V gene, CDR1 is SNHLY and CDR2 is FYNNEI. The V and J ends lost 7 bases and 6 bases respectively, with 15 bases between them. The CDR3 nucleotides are TGTGCCAGCAAAACGCAACCTCTGCAGACCCAGTACTTC. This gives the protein CASKTQPLQTQYF.

The CDR3 loop is CASSSRTSGGGQETQYF. CDR3 in DNA: TGTGCCAGCAGCTCTCGGACTAGCGGGGGGGGACAAGAGACCCAGTACTTC. This rearrangement joins TRBV9 to TRBJ2-5; 15 nucleotides align to TRBD2. Germline CDR1 is SGDLS and CDR2 is YYNGEE. The CDR3 runs 17 residues. Trimming cost V 4 bases and J 2 bases; bases outside gene matches: 6.

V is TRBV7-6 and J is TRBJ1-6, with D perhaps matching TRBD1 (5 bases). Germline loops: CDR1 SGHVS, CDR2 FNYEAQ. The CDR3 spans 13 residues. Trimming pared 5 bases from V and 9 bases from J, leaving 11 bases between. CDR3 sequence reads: CASSPGVRSPLHF. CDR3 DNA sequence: TGTGCCAGCAGCCCGGGGGTTCGTTCACCCCTCCACTTT.

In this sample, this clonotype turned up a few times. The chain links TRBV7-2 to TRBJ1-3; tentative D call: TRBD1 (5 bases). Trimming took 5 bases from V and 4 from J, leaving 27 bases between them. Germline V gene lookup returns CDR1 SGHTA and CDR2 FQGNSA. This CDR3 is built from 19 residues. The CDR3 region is CASSPKAVITRGTGNTIYF. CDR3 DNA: TGTGCCAGCAGCCCGAAAGCCGTCATTACGAGGGGCACCGGAAACACCATATATTTT.

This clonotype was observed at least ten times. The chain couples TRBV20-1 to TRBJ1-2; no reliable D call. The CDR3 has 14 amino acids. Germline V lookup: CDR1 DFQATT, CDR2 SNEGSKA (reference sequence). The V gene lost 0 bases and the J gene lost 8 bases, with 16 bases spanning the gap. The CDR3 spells CSARDGHAGMGYTF. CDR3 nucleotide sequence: TGCAGTGCTAGAGATGGGCACGCTGGGATGGGCTACACCTTC.

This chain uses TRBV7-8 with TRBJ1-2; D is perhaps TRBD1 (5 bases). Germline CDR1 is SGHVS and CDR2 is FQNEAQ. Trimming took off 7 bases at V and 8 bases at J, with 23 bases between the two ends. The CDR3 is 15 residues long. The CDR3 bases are TGTGCCAGCAACCGAAGTAGGGCCACCCGGGGGGGCTACACCTTC. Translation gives CASNRSRATRGGYTF.

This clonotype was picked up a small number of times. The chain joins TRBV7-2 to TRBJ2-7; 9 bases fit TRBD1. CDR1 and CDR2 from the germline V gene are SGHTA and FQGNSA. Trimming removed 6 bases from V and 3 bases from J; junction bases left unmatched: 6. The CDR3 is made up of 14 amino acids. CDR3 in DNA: TGTGCCAGCAGTGAAACAGGGGGCTACTACGAGCAGTACTTC. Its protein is CASSETGGYYEQYF.

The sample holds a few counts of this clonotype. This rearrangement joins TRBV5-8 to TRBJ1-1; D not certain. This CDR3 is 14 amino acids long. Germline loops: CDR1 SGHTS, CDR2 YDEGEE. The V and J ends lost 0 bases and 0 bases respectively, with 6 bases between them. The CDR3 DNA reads TGTGCCAGCAGCTTGGGTGAAATGAACACTGAAGCTTTCTTT. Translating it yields CASSLGEMNTEAFF.

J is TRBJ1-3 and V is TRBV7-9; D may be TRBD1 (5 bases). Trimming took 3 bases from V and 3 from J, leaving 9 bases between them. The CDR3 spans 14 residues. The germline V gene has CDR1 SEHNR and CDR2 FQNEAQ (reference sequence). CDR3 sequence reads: CASSLSGVGNTIYF. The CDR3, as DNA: TGTGCCAGCAGCTTGTCGGGGGTTGGAAACACCATATATTTT.

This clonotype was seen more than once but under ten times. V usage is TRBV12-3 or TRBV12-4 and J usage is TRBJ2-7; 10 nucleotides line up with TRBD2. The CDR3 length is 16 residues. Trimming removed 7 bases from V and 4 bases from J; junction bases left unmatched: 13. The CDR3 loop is CASTPGRASGGYEQYF. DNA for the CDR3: TGTGCCAGCACACCTGGCCGGGCTAGCGGGGGATACGAGCAGTACTTC.

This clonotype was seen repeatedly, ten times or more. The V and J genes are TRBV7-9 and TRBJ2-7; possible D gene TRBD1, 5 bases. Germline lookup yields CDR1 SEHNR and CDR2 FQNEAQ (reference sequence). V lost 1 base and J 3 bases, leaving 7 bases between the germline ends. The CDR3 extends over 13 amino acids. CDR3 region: CASSLGQHYEQYF. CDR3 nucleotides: TGTGCCAGCAGCTTAGGACAGCACTACGAGCAGTACTTC.

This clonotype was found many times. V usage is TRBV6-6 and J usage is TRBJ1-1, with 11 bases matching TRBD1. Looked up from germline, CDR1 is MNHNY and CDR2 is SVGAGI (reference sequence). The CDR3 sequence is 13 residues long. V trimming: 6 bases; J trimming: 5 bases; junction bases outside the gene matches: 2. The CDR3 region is CASSWDRGTEAFF. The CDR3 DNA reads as TGTGCCAGCAGCTGGGACAGGGGGACTGAAGCTTTCTTT.

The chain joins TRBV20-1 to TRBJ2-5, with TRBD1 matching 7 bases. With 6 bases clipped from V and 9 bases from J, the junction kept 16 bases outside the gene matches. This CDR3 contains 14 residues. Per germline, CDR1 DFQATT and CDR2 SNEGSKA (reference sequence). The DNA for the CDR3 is TGCAGTGCAGGGGGCCAGGGTTGGAATCAGCCCCAGTACTTC. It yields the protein CSAGGQGWNQPQYF.

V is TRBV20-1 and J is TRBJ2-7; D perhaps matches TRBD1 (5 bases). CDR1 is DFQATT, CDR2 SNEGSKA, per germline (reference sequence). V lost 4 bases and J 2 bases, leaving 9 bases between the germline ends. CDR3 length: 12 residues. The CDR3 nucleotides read TGCAGTGCTACGCAGGGAACCTACGAGCAGTACTTC. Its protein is CSATQGTYEQYF.

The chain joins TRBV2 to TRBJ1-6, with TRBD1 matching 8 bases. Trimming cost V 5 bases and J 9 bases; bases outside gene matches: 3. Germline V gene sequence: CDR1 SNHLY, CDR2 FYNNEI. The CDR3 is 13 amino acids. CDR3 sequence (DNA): TGTGCCAGCAGTAACGACAGGGGTTCACCCCTCCACTTT. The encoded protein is CASSNDRGSPLHF.

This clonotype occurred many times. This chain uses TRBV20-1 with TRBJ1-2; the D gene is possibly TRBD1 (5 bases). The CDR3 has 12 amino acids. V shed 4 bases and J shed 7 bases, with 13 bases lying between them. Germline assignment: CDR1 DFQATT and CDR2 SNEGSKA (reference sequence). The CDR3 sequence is CSATAGKGGYTF. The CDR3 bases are TGCAGTGCTACGGCAGGGAAGGGTGGCTACACCTTC.

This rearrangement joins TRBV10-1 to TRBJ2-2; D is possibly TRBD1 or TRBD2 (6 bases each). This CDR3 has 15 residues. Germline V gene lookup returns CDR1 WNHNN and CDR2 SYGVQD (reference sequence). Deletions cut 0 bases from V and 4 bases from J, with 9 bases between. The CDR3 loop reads CASSESGGGTGELFF. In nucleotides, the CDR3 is TGCGCCAGCAGTGAGTCAGGAGGGGGCACCGGGGAGCTGTTTTTT.